These 23 T cell receptor beta chains originate from one sample sequenced in a study of regulatory T cells in long-lasting Graves disease. Sample time point: persistent/refractory GD, antithyroid drugs over 5 years with positive TRAb. The TCR library used RNA extracted from PBMCs. In building TCR beta libraries, iRepertoire HTBI primers were used together with Arm-PCR of CDR3 regions. From the multiplex PCR reads, TCRdb called clonotypes with MiXCR, one entry per CDR3 protein. In the table there are 300,000 to 500,000 distinct CDR3 sequences, around 20% of which are singletons. The specimen was peripheral blood mononuclear cells (PBMCs), collected when the disease was refractory, from a patient treated with antithyroid drugs. The source is a female donor with Graves disease.

This clonotype was seen at least ten times. The chain combines TRBV7-2 with TRBJ2-5; 12 bases align to TRBD2. After removal of 5 bases from V and 7 bases from J, the junction contained 14 bases not matched to a gene. The germline CDR1 and CDR2 sequences are SGHTA and FQGNSA. The length of the CDR3 is 17 residues. The CDR3 sequence: CASSLETSGSQRWTQYF. CDR3 bases: TGTGCCAGCAGCCTAGAGACTAGCGGGAGTCAGAGGTGGACCCAGTACTTC.

This clonotype was seen many times. The chain uses TRBV7-2 and TRBJ1-1; D is uncertain. V was pared by 5 bases and J by 6 bases, with 16 bases between. The germline V gene has CDR1 SGHTA and CDR2 FQGNSA. The CDR3 runs to 14 residues. The CDR3 sequence is CASSRRLPGAEAFF. The DNA of the CDR3 is TGTGCCAGCAGCCGTCGACTTCCGGGCGCTGAAGCTTTCTTT.

This clonotype was seen many times. The J gene is TRBJ1-1, the V gene TRBV7-2; D is unclear. Trimming removed 4 bases at V and 3 bases at J, with 18 bases between. The CDR3 contains 16 residues. Germline CDR1 reads SGHTA; CDR2 reads FQGNSA. The CDR3 here is CASSSYETSRYTEAFF. For the CDR3, the DNA is TGTGCCAGCAGCTCCTACGAGACCAGCAGGTACACTGAAGCTTTCTTT.

This clonotype was counted only a few times. The genes are TRBV30 and TRBJ1-4; D unresolved. Per the germline V gene, CDR1 is GTSNPN and CDR2 is SVGIG (reference sequence). The CDR3 runs 13 residues. The germline V and J ends were trimmed by 7 bases and 3 bases, with 12 bases remaining between them. DNA for the CDR3: TGTGCCTCTGACATGGCAGCTAATGAAAAACTGTTTTTT. Protein product: CASDMAANEKLFF.

Many counts were recorded for this clonotype. The V gene is TRBV30, the J gene TRBJ2-5; D is unresolved. Trimming cost V 6 bases and J 0 bases, with 2 bases left between them. In germline, CDR1 is GTSNPN, CDR2 SVGIG (reference sequence). The CDR3 runs 10 residues. The CDR3 spells CACYQETQYF. The CDR3 coding sequence is TGTGCCTGCTACCAAGAGACCCAGTACTTC. The variable domain in full, with the rest retrieved from reference TRBV30 and TRBJ2-5, is SQTIHQWPATLVQPVGSPLSLECTVEGTSNPNLYWYRQAAGRGLQLLFYSVGIGQISSEVPQNLSASRPQDRQFILSSKKLLLSDSGFYLCACYQETQYFGPGTRLLVL.

The rearrangement joins TRBV15 to TRBJ1-2; possible D gene TRBD1, 5 bases. V lost 5 bases and J lost 7, with 11 bases in between. This CDR3 comprises 12 residues. Looked up from germline, CDR1 is LNHNV and CDR2 is YYDKDF (reference sequence). CDR3 sequence: CATSVGGVGYTF. CDR3 coding DNA: TGTGCCACCAGCGTCGGAGGGGTTGGCTACACCTTC.

This clonotype has a handful of counts. The V and J genes are TRBV5-1 and TRBJ2-7; TRBD1 aligns across 8 bases. The CDR3 contains 15 residues. CDR1 and CDR2 from the germline V gene are SGHRS and YFSETQ. Trimming removed 0 bases from V and 2 bases from J; junction bases left unmatched: 4. The CDR3 spells CASSLVGTGPYEQYF. As DNA, the CDR3 is TGCGCCAGCAGCTTGGTTGGGACAGGACCCTACGAGCAGTACTTC.

This chain uses TRBV6-1 with TRBJ2-1; 7 bases align to TRBD1. V lost 6 bases and J lost 4; bases outside the gene matches: 6. CDR1 is MNHNS, CDR2 SASEGT, per germline. The CDR3 loop spans 14 amino acids. This CDR3 is CASRRDSVYNEQFF. The CDR3 bases are TGTGCCAGCAGAAGGGACAGCGTATACAATGAGCAGTTCTTC.

The chain has TRBV25-1 and TRBJ2-7; 7 bases align to TRBD1. V dropped 6 bases and J dropped 5; count of bases not matched to a gene: 7. CDR1 MGHDK and CDR2 SYGVNS come from the germline V gene. CDR3 length equals 13 residues. CDR3 loop: CASRETGVNEQYF. In DNA form, the CDR3 reads TGTGCCAGCAGGGAAACAGGGGTCAACGAGCAGTACTTC.

This clonotype was recorded a few times. The genes are TRBV7-6 and TRBJ2-5; no reliable D call. The CDR3 has 14 amino acids. V was trimmed by 3 bases and J by 1 base, leaving 9 bases between them. CDR1 and CDR2 (germline): SGHVS, FNYEAQ. CDR3 in amino acids: CASSLRRAQETQYF. The CDR3 DNA is TGTGCCAGCAGCTTGCGGAGAGCCCAAGAGACCCAGTACTTC.

In its sample, this clonotype was seen a few times. The chain recombines TRBV25-1 with TRBJ2-1; 8 nucleotides agree with TRBD1. There are 13 residues in the CDR3. The V gene end was trimmed by 7 bases and the J gene end by 4 bases; junction bases not matched to a gene: 3. CDR1 MGHDK and CDR2 SYGVNS come from the germline V gene. The CDR3 here is CASIGQGYNEQFF. Here the CDR3 DNA reads TGTGCCAGCATTGGACAGGGTTACAATGAGCAGTTCTTC.

In its sample, this clonotype was seen many times. The gene calls are TRBV3-1 and TRBJ1-2; D gene ambiguous. The V end was cut by 2 bases, the J end by 1 base, with 8 bases between. This CDR3 has 14 residues. The germline V gene has CDR1 LGHDT and CDR2 YNNKEL (reference sequence). This CDR3 reads CASSQIGYNYGYTF. The CDR3 DNA reads TGTGCCAGCAGCCAAATTGGGTATAACTATGGCTACACCTTC.

The rearrangement joins TRBV2 to TRBJ1-1, with D uncertain. CDR3 size: 14 residues. V was pared by 2 bases and J by 4 bases, with 11 bases between. Germline CDR1 SNHLY, CDR2 FYNNEI. The CDR3 region is CASSETGPSTEAFF. The CDR3 DNA follows: TGTGCCAGCAGTGAAACGGGTCCAAGCACTGAAGCTTTCTTT.

The V and J genes are TRBV5-1 and TRBJ1-3; D is ambiguous. CDR3 size: 14 residues. V was trimmed by 0 bases and J by 0 bases, leaving 4 bases between them. CDR1 is SGHRS and CDR2 is YFSETQ in the germline V gene. CDR3 nucleotides: TGCGCCAGCAGCTTGGCTGACTCTGGAAACACCATATATTTT. It codes for CASSLADSGNTIYF. The complete variable domain, with remaining parts taken from reference TRBV5-1 and TRBJ1-3, reads KAGVTQTPRYLIKTRGQQVTLSCSPISGHRSVSWYQQTPGQGLQFLFEYFSETQRNKGNFPGRFSGRQFSNSRSEMNVSTLELGDSALYLCASSLADSGNTIYFGEGSWLTVV.

In its sample, this clonotype was seen a few times. Here the CDR3 reads CASSERGGSEQFF. DNA of the CDR3: TGTGCCAGCAGTGAAAGGGGGGGTAGTGAGCAGTTCTTC. The chain combines TRBV2 with TRBJ2-1; a weak D match, TRBD2 (7 bases). CDR1 is SNHLY, CDR2 FYNNEI, per germline. The CDR3 consists of 13 residues. Trimming took off 2 bases at V and 9 bases at J, with 11 bases between the two ends.

This clonotype was counted many times. This sequence joins TRBV7-2 and TRBJ1-2; D unclear. The CDR3 totals 15 residues. Trimming pared 1 base from V and 3 bases from J, leaving 12 bases between. From germline, CDR1 is SGHTA and CDR2 FQGNSA. This chain's CDR3 is CASSLEPLGYYGYTF. The CDR3 DNA is TGTGCCAGCAGCTTAGAACCCCTCGGGTACTATGGCTACACCTTC.

The chain combines TRBV6-4 with TRBJ1-1, with 12 nucleotides matching TRBD1. The CDR3 has 18 residues. V trimming: 4 bases; J trimming: 1 base; junction bases outside the gene matches: 10. The germline V gene encodes CDR1 MRHNA and CDR2 SNTAGT. The CDR3 spells CASSVRTGTGGRNTEAFF. The CDR3, as DNA: TGTGCCAGCAGTGTCCGAACCGGGACAGGGGGCAGGAACACTGAAGCTTTCTTT.

This clonotype came up a few times. The chain's CDR3 is CASSQGERRDKNIQYF. CDR3 nucleotides: TGTGCCAGCAGCCAGGGGGAGCGGCGGGACAAAAACATTCAGTACTTC. The chain recombines TRBV14 with TRBJ2-4, with a tentative D call TRBD2 (6 bases). Trimming removed 3 bases at V and 3 bases at J, with 15 bases between. Germline V gene lookup returns CDR1 SGHDN and CDR2 FVKESK. This CDR3 has 16 amino acids.

This clonotype showed up many times. The chain joins TRBV7-8 to TRBJ1-1; the D is unclear. CDR1 is SGHVS and CDR2 is FQNEAQ in the germline V gene. V was cut by 6 bases and J by 2 bases, with 10 bases left in between. The CDR3 extends over 13 amino acids. CDR3 sequence (DNA): TGTGCCAGCAGTCGGGGTAGTAACACTGAAGCTTTCTTT. Its translation: CASSRGSNTEAFF.

With respect to this clonotype: It may be a read error: a sequence one base away is much more abundant. The chain has TRBV6-2 or TRBV6-3 and TRBJ2-2; D might be TRBD2 (6 bases). The CDR3 length is 15 residues. CDR1 and CDR2 (germline): MNHEY, SVGEGT. Trimming shortened V by 4 bases and J by 5 bases, and 14 bases separated the two germline ends. CDR3 DNA sequence: TGTGCCAGCAGTTGCTTCGGGGGTGGGACCGGGGAGCTGTTTTTT. It translates to CASSCFGGGTGELFF.

The V call is TRBV9, the J call TRBJ1-1; D is perhaps TRBD1 (5 bases). The germline CDR1 and CDR2 sequences are SGDLS and YYNGEE. The V gene lost 2 bases and the J gene lost 3 bases, with 8 bases spanning the gap. This CDR3 has 13 residues. CDR3 sequence (DNA): TGTGCCAGCAGCGTCGCGGGGGACACTGAAGCTTTCTTT. It specifies CASSVAGDTEAFF.

This clonotype was seen at least ten times. The gene calls are TRBV13 and TRBJ1-2, with TRBD1 matching over 8 bases. The ends lost 4 bases at V and 2 bases at J; junction bases unmatched: 6. This CDR3 contains 15 residues. Germline V gives CDR1 PRHDT, CDR2 FYEKMQ (reference sequence). The CDR3 sequence: CASSSGQGWNYGYTF. The CDR3 DNA reads as TGTGCCAGCAGCTCTGGACAGGGCTGGAACTATGGCTACACCTTC.

This clonotype showed up just a few times. The rearrangement links TRBV6-1 to TRBJ1-1; D is undetermined. V lost 1 base and J 3 bases, leaving 6 bases between the germline ends. The germline V gene encodes CDR1 MNHNS and CDR2 SASEGT. CDR3 length: 13 residues. The CDR3 sequence: CASSEEKDTEAFF. CDR3 sequence (DNA): TGTGCCAGCAGTGAAGAAAAAGACACTGAAGCTTTCTTT.